The entry that follows covers one TCR beta chain sequence. Its antigen is undetermined. The repertoire was sequenced with immunoSEQ multiplex PCR; TCRdb's copy has only in-frame clones and lacks some. This table has more than 25,000 clones, roughly 80% appearing once. The germline gives CDR1 SGHNT, CDR2 YYREEE (reference sequence). The CDR3 extends over 14 amino acids. V was clipped by 4 bases and J by 6 bases; unmatched bases: 10. Those patients who had chemo-refractory metastatic non-small-cell lung cancer were given focal radiation along with CTLA-4 blockade through ipilimumab. The sample belongs to a study of radiotherapy plus CTLA-4 blockade in lung cancer. Regarding the study as a whole: TCR clones from tumors expanded in blood after radiotherapy plus ipilimumab.

Specimen: peripheral blood, collected from a patient treated with radiotherapy plus ipilimumab. The receptor comes from a human donor with non-small cell lung cancer who had stable disease on radiotherapy plus ipilimumab. V usage is TRBV5-4 and J usage is TRBJ2-7; TRBD1 matches at 7 bases. The CDR3 reads CASSGRQGPGEQYF. The CDR3 DNA sequence: TGTGCCAGCAGCGGACGACAGGGACCGGGCGAGCAGTACTTC. Full variable domain (missing parts from reference TRBV5-4 and TRBJ2-7): ETGVTQSPTHLIKTRGQQVTLRCSSQSGHNTVSWYQQALGQGPQFIFQYYREEENGRGNFPPRFSGLQFPNYSSELNVNALELDDSALYLCASSGRQGPGEQYFGPGTRLTVT.